This T cell receptor (beta chain) was recovered during a study of blood T cell repertoires in COVID-19. Study as a whole: Spain, Italy and the United States supplied samples that represented acute and convalescent COVID-19. T cells, B-cell-depleted T cells, or PBMCs provided the cDNA or gDNA that served as material.

Authors' processing steps: Amplifying reference gene primers gave estimates of nucleated cell counts. Using immunoSEQ multiplex PCR, the repertoire was profiled, and TCRdb retains in-frame clones only, with some absent. The DNA gave D and trimming, while V, J and clone size come from that table. Among tens of thousands of clones, 80% to 95% were seen once, and the ten largest hold roughly 3.8%. This CDR3 spans 13 amino acids. Germline V gene sequence: CDR1 ENHRY, CDR2 SYGVKD. Trimming took 8 bases from V and 5 from J; bases not matched to a gene: 6. The chain combines TRBV10-3 with TRBJ2-7; 10 bases are a match to TRBD2. The material sequenced was peripheral blood. The TCR was taken from a man in his 60s with acute or convalescent COVID-19. As DNA, the CDR3 is TGTGCCATCTCTGCTAGCGGGAGTCACGAGCAGTACGTC. It yields the protein CAISASGSHEQYV.